Presented here are 7 T cell receptor beta chains from one specimen sequenced in a study of beta chain features in type 1 diabetes (dated by TCRdb to about 2018). For these TCRs, the target antigens are not known. The paper's findings and limits, for the study overall: Type 1 diabetes patients showed a moderate but significant shortening of TCRB CDR3 length in all four CD4+ subsets.

The library was made by the immunoSEQ multiplex PCR assay. The entire amount of isolated RNA was reverse transcribed using the High Capacity cDNA Reverse Transcription Kit, so the sequenced TCRB transcripts were expressed ones. In TCRdb, the immuneACCESS table is reduced to in-frame sequences with V and J assigned. These tables do not hold every clone; where another copy was compared, an unresolved V gene accounts for under half, and the others remain unexplained. The sample table contains fewer than 300,000 clones; only one count was recorded for roughly 22% of them. The ten largest account for less than 0.035% of the sample. What was sequenced was naive CD4+ T cells from blood. The cell subset or site tag for this specimen amounts to: true naive CD4+ T cells. The receptors originated from a middle-aged woman with type 1 diabetes.

This clone was found a few times. The chain uses TRBV7-9 and TRBJ2-2; possible D gene TRBD1, 5 bases. The germline V gene has CDR1 SEHNR and CDR2 FQNEAQ (reference sequence). The germline V and J ends were trimmed by 5 bases and 0 bases, with 13 bases remaining between them. The CDR3 covers 16 residues. CDR3 in amino acids: CASSAPRATNTGELFF. For the CDR3, the DNA is TGTGCCAGCAGCGCCCCCAGGGCAACGAACACCGGGGAGCTGTTTTTT.

The chain recombines TRBV28 with TRBJ1-5; D is perhaps TRBD1 (5 bases). The ends were cut back, 2 bases at V and 7 bases at J, with 12 bases in the middle. Germline V lookup: CDR1 MDHEN, CDR2 SYDVKM. CDR3 length equals 14 residues. CDR3 DNA sequence: TGTGCCAGCAGTTTAGACCCAGGGATGCAGCCCCAGCATTTT. Translating gives CASSLDPGMQPQHF.

The genes are TRBV18 and TRBJ1-5, with D hard to call. The germline V and J ends were trimmed by 6 bases and 0 bases, with 9 bases remaining between them. Germline lookup yields CDR1 KGHSH and CDR2 LQKENI. This CDR3 is built from 14 residues. The CDR3, as DNA: TGTGCCAGCTCTCCTAGCAATAGCAATCAGCCCCAGCATTTT. This encodes CASSPSNSNQPQHF. The whole variable domain, filled in from reference TRBV18 and TRBJ1-5, reads NAGVMQNPRHLVRRRGQEARLRCSPMKGHSHVYWYRQLPEEGLKFMVYLQKENIIDESGMPKERFSAEFPKEGPSILRIQQVVRGDSAAYFCASSPSNSNQPQHFGDGTRLSIL.

The chain links TRBV5-4 to TRBJ2-3; possibly TRBD1 for D (5 bases). Germline CDR1 reads SGHNT; CDR2 reads YYREEE (reference sequence). This CDR3 comprises 13 residues. With 4 bases removed from V and 7 bases from J, the gap between germline ends came to 13 bases. As DNA, the CDR3 is TGTGCCAGCAGCCCCGACAGACGGCATACGCAGTATTTT. Its translation: CASSPDRRHTQYF. The full variable domain, completed using reference TRBV5-4 and TRBJ2-3, is ETGVTQSPTHLIKTRGQQVTLRCSSQSGHNTVSWYQQALGQGPQFIFQYYREEENGRGNFPPRFSGLQFPNYSSELNVNALELDDSALYLCASSPDRRHTQYFGPGTRLTVL.

In this sample, this clone turned up a few times. CDR3 amino acids: CASSKEAGAYEQYF. The CDR3 DNA sequence: TGTGCCAGCAGTAAAGAGGCAGGGGCCTACGAGCAGTACTTC. This chain links TRBV27 with TRBJ2-7, with TRBD1 as a possible D gene (6 bases). Germline CDR1 MNHEY, CDR2 SMNVEV (reference sequence). The CDR3 totals 14 residues. V lost 5 bases and J lost 2, with 13 bases in between.

This clone has only a few counts. The chain joins TRBV7-8 to TRBJ2-7, with 10 bases fitting TRBD1. Germline V gives CDR1 SGHVS, CDR2 FQNEAQ. After removal of 6 bases from V and 1 base from J, the junction contained 9 bases not matched to a gene. The CDR3 runs 16 residues. CDR3 in DNA: TGTGCCAGCAGGCAGCGACAGGGGGCCTATTCCTACGAGCAGTACTTC. Its protein is CASRQRQGAYSYEQYF.

This clone was seen a handful of times. The chain links TRBV19 to TRBJ1-1; perhaps TRBD1 as D (6 bases). The length of the CDR3 is 15 residues. From germline, CDR1 is LNHDA and CDR2 SQIVND (reference sequence). Trimming took off 3 bases at V and 1 base at J, with 12 bases between the two ends. CDR3 DNA sequence: TGTGCCAGTAGTATTGGGGGCAATGGGAACACTGAAGCTTTCTTT. Translation gives CASSIGGNGNTEAFF.